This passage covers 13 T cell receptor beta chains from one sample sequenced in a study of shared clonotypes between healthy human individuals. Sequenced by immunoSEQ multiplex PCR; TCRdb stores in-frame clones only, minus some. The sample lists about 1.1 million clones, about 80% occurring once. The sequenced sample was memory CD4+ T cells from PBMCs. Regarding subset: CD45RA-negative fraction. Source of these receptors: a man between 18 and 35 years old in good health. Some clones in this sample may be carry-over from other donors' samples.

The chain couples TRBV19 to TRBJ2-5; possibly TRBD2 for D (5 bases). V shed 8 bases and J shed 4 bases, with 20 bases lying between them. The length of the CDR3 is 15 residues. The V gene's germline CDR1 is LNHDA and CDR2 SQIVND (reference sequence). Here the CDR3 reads CASRHRDAGLETQYF. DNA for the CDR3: TGTGCCAGTCGCCACCGGGATGCTGGATTAGAGACCCAGTACTTC.

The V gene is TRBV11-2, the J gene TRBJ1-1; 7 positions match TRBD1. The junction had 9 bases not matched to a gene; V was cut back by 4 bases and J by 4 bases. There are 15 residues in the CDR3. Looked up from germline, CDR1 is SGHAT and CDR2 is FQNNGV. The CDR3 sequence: CASSSLKGARTEAFF. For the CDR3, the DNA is TGTGCCAGCAGCTCTTTAAAGGGGGCGCGCACTGAAGCTTTCTTT.

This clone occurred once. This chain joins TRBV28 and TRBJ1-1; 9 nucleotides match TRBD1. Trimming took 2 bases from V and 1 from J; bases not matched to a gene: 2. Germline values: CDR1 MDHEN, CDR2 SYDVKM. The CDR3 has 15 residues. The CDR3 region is CASSLGDRANTEAFF. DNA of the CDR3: TGTGCCAGCAGTTTAGGGGACAGGGCGAACACTGAAGCTTTCTTT.

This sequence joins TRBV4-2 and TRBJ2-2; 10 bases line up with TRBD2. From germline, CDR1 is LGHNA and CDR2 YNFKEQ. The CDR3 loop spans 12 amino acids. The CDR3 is CGTSGNTGELFF. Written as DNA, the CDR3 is TGTGGGACTAGCGGGAACACCGGGGAGCTGTTTTTT.

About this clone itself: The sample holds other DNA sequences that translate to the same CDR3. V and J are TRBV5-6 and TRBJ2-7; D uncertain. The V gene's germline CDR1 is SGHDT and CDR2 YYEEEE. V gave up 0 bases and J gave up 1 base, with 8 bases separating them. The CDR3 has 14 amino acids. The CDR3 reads CASSLAAASYEQYF. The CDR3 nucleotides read TGTGCCAGCAGCTTGGCCGCCGCTTCCTACGAGCAGTACTTC. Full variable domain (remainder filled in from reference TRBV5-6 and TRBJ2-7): DAGVTQSPTHLIKTRGQQVTLRCSPKSGHDTVSWYQQALGQGPQFIFQYYEEEERQRGNFPDRFSGHQFPNYSSELNVNALLLGDSALYLCASSLAAASYEQYFGPGTRLTVT.

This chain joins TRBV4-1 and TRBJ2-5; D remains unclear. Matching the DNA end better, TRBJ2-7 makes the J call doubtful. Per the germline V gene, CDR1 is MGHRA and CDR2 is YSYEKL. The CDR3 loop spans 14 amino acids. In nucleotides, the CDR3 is TGCGCCAGCAGCCATTACCTGGGAACCTACGAGCAGTACTTC. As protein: CASSHYLGTYEQYF.

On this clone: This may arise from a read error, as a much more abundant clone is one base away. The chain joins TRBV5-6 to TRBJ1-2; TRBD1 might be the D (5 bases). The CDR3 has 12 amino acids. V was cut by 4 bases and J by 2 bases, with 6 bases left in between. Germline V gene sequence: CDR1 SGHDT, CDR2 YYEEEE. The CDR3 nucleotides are TGTGCCAGCAGCGGGGGAAACTATGGCTACACCTTC. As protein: CASSGGNYGYTF.

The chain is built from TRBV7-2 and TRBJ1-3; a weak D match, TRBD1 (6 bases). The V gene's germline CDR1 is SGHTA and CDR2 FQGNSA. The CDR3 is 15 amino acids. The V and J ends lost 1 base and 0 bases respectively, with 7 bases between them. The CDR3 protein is CASSLDRVSGNTIYF. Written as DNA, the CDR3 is TGTGCCAGCAGCTTAGACAGGGTCTCTGGAAACACCATATATTTT. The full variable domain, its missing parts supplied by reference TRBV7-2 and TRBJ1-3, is GAGVSQSPSNKVTEKGKDVELRCDPISGHTALYWYRQSLGQGLEFLIYFQGNSAPDKSGLPSDRFSAERTGGSVSTLTIQRTQQEDSAVYLCASSLDRVSGNTIYFGEGSWLTVV.

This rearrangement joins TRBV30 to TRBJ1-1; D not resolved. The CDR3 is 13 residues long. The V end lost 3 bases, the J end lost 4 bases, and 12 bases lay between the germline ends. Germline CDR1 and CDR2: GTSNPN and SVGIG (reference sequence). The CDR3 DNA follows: TGTGCCTGGAGGTCGGGAGTGGCCACTGAAGCTTTCTTT. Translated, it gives CAWRSGVATEAFF.

The CDR3 nucleotides read TGTGCCAGCAGCCTGAGGGGGTACGGTACTGGGGCCAACGTCCTGACTTTC. It codes for CASSLRGYGTGANVLTF. V and J are TRBV27 and TRBJ2-6, with a weak D call TRBD1 (6 bases). Deletions cut 6 bases from V and 2 bases from J, with 17 bases between. This CDR3 has 17 residues. The germline gives CDR1 MNHEY, CDR2 SMNVEV (reference sequence). Full variable domain (remainder filled in from reference TRBV27 and TRBJ2-6): EAQVTQNPRYLITVTGKKLTVTCSQNMNHEYMSWYRQDPGLGLRQIYYSMNVEVTDKGDVPEGYKVSRKEKRNFPLILESPSPNQTSLYFCASSLRGYGTGANVLTFGAGSRLTVL.

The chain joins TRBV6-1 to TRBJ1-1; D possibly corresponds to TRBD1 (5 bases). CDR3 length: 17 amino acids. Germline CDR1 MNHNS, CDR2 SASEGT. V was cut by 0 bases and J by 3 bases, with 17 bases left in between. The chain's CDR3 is CASSEALGSRGYTEAFF. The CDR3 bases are TGTGCCAGCAGTGAAGCACTGGGGTCTCGGGGGTACACTGAAGCTTTCTTT.

The CDR3 sequence: CASRRDSKTSHEQFF. The DNA for the CDR3 is TGTGCCAGCAGGCGGGACTCGAAAACCTCCCATGAGCAGTTCTTC. The V call is TRBV5-4, the J call TRBJ2-1; maybe TRBD2 (6 bases). CDR1 SGHNT and CDR2 YYREEE come from the germline V gene (reference sequence). This CDR3 spans 15 amino acids. V lost 5 bases and J 8 bases, leaving 20 bases between the germline ends.

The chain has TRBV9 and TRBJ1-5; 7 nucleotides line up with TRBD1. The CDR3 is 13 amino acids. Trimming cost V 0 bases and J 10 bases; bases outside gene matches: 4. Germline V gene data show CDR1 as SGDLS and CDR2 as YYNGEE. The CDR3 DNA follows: TGTGCCAGCAGCGTAGCACAGGGGTCACCCCAGCATTTT. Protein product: CASSVAQGSPQHF.